This T cell receptor (beta chain) is drawn from a study of control samples from healthy donors and cancer patients. The CDR3 extends over 15 amino acids. CDR1 is GTSNPN, CDR2 SVGIG, per germline (reference sequence). V was clipped by 5 bases and J by 3 bases; unmatched bases: 7. Generated by immunoSEQ multiplex PCR, the TCRdb table keeps only in-frame clones and is missing some. This table holds about 120,000 clones, 80% to 90% found once. This clonotype was obtained from a woman aged 45-65 years with colorectal cancer. The J gene is TRBJ2-2, the V gene TRBV30; TRBD2 agrees at 9 bases. The material sequenced was PBMCs. The CDR3 coding sequence is TGTGCCTGGGGCCAAGAGCGGGAGGACACCGGGGAGCTGTTTTTT. Translating gives CAWGQEREDTGELFF.